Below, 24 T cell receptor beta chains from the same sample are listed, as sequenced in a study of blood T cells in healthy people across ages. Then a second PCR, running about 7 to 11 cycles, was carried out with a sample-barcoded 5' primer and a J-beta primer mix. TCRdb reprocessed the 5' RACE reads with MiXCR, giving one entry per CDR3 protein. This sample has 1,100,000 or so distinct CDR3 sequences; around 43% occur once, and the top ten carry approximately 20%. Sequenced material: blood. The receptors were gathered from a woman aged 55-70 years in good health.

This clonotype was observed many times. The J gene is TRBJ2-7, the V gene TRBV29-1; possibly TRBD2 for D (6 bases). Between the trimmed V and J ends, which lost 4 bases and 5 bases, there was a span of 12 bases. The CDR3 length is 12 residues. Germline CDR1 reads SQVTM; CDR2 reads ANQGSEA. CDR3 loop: CSVAPGRNEQYF. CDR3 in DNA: TGCAGCGTTGCTCCAGGGAGGAACGAGCAGTACTTC.

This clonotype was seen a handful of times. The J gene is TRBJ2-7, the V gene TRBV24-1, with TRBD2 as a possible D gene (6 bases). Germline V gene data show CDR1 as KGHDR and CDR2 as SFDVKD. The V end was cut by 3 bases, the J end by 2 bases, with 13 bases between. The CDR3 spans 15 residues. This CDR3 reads CATSDTGGAAYEQYF. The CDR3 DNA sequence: TGTGCCACCAGTGATACTGGAGGGGCCGCCTACGAGCAGTACTTC.

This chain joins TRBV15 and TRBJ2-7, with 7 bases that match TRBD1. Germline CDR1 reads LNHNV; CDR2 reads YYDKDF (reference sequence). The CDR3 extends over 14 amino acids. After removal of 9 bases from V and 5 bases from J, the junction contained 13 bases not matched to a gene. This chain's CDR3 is CATTPGQQMHEQYF. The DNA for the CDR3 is TGTGCCACGACTCCGGGACAGCAAATGCACGAGCAGTACTTC.

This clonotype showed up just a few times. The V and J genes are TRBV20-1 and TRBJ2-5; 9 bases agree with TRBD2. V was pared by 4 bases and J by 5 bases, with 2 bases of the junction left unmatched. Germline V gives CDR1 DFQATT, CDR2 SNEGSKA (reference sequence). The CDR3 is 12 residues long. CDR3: CSATSGRETQYF. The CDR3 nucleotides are TGCAGTGCTACGAGCGGGAGGGAGACCCAGTACTTC.

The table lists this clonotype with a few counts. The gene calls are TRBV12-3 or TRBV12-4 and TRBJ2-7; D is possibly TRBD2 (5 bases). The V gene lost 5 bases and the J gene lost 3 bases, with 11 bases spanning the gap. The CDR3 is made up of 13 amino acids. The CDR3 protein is CASSEGTFYEQYF. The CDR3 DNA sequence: TGTGCCAGCAGTGAGGGAACTTTCTACGAGCAGTACTTC.

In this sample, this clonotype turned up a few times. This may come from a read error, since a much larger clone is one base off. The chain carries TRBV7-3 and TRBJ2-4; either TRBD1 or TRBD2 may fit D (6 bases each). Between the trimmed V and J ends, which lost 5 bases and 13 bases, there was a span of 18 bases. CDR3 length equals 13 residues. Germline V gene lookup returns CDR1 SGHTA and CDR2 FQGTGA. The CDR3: CASSVNEGGEQYF. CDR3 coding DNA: TGTGCCAGCAGCGTAAATGAGGGGGGAGAGCAGTACTTC.

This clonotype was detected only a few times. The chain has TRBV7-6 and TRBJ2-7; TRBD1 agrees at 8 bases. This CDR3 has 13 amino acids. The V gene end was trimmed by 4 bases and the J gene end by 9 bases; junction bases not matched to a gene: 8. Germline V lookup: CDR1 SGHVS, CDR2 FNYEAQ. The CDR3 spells CASSSGQGGGQYF. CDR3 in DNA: TGTGCCAGCAGCTCCGGACAGGGTGGCGGGCAGTACTTC.

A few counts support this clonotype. CDR3 in amino acids: CATSRVSGTGNNEQFF. The CDR3 nucleotides read TGTGCCACCAGCAGAGTAAGCGGGACGGGTAACAATGAGCAGTTCTTC. The V call is TRBV15, the J call TRBJ2-1; TRBD2 matches 7 bases. Germline V gene lookup returns CDR1 LNHNV and CDR2 YYDKDF (reference sequence). The CDR3 consists of 16 residues. V lost 1 base and J lost 5; bases outside the gene matches: 8.

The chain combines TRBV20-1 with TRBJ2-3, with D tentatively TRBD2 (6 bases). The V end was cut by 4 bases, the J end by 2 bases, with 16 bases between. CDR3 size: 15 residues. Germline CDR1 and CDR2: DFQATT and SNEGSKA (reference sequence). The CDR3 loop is CSATDGTENTDTQYF. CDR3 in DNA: TGCAGTGCTACGGATGGGACTGAGAACACAGATACGCAGTATTTT.

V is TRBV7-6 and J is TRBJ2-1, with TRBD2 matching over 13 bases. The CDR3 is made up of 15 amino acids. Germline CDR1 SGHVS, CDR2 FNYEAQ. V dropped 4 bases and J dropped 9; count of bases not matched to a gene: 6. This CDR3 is CASSYQGTSGIEQFF. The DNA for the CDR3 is TGTGCCAGCAGCTACCAGGGGACTAGCGGGATTGAGCAGTTCTTC.

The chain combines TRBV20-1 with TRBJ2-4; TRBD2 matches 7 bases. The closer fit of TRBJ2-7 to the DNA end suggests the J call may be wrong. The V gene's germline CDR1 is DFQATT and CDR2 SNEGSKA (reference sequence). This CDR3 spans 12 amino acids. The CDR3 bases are TGCAGTGCGCAGCGGGACCCCTACGAGCAGTACTTC. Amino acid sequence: CSAQRDPYEQYF.

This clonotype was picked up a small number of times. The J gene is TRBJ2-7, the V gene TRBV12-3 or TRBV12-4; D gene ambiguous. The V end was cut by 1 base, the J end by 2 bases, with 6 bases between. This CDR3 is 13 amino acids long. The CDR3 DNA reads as TGTGCCAGCAGTTTAGAACAGACCTACGAGCAGTACTTC. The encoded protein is CASSLEQTYEQYF.

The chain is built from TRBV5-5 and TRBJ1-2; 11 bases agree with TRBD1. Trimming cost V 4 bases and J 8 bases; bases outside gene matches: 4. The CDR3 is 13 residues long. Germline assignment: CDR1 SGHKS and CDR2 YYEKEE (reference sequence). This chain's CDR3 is CASSDGQGAGYTF. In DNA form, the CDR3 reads TGTGCCAGCAGCGATGGACAGGGGGCCGGCTACACCTTC.

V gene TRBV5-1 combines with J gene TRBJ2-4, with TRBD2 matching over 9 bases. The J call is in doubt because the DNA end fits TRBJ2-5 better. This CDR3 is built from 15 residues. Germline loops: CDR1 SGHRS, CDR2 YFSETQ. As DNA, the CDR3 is TGCGCCAGCAGCCAAACTACTAGCGGGTTAGAGACCCAGTACTTC. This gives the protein CASSQTTSGLETQYF.

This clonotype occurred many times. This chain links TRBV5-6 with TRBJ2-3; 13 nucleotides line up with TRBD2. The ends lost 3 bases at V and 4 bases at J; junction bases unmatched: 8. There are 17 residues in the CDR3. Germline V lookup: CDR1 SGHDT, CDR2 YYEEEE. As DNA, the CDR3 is TGTGCCAGCAGCTCTTACGGACTAGCGGGAGACGCAGATACGCAGTATTTT. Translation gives CASSSYGLAGDADTQYF.

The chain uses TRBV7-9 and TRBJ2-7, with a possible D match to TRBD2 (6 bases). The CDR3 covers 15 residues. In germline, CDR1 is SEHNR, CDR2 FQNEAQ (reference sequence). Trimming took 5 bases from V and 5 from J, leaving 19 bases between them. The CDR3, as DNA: TGTGCCAGCAGCCCCAGAACTAGCTTCAGCGACGAGCAGTACTTC. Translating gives CASSPRTSFSDEQYF.

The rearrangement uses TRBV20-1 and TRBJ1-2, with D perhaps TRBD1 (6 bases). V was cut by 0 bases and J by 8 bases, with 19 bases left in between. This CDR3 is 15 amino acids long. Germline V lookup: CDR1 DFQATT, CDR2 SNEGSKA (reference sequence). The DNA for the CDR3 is TGCAGTGCTAGAGACCCGGGAGGGGGATGGGGAGGCTACACCTTC. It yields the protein CSARDPGGGWGGYTF.

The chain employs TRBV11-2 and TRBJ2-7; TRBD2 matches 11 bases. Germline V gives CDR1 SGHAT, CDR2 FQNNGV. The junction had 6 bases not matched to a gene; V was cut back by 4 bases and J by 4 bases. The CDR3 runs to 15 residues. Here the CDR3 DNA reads TGTGCCAGCAGCTCCATACTAGCGGGGGATTACGAGCAGTACTTC. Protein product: CASSSILAGDYEQYF.

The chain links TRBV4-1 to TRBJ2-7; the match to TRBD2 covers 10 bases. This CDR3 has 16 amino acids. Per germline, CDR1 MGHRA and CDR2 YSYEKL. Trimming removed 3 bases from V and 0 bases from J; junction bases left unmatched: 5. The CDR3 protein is CASSHPSGSFSYEQYF. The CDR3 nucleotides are TGCGCCAGCAGCCACCCTAGCGGGAGCTTCTCCTACGAGCAGTACTTC.

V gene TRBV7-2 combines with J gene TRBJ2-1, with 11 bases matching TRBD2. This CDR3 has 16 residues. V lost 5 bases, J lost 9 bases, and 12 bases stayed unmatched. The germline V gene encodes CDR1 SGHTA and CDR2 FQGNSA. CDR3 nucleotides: TGTGCCAGCAGCCTTATAGCGGGAGGGCCATCGACTGAGCAGTTCTTC. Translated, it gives CASSLIAGGPSTEQFF.

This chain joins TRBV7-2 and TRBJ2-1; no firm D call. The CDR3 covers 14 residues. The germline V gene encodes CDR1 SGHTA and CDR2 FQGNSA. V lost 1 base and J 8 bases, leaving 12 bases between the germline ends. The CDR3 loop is CASSLVTESDEQFF. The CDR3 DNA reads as TGTGCCAGCAGCTTAGTGACGGAGAGCGATGAGCAGTTCTTC.

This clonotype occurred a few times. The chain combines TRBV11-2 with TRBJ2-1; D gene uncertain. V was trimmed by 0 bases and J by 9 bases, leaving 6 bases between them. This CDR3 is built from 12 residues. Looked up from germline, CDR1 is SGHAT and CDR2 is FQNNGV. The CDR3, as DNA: TGTGCCAGCAGCTTAGAGACGATTGAGCAGTTCTTC. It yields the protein CASSLETIEQFF.

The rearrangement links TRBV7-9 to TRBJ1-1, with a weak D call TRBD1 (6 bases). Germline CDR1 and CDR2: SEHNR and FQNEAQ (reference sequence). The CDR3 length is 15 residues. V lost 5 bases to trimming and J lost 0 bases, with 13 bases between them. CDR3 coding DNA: TGTGCCAGCAGCCCACCGGGGGCCCTGAACACTGAAGCTTTCTTT. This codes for CASSPPGALNTEAFF. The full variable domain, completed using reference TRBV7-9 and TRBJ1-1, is DTGVSQNPRHKITKRGQNVTFRCDPISEHNRLYWYRQTLGQGPEFLTYFQNEAQLEKSRLLSDRFSAERPKGSFSTLEIQRTEQGDSAMYLCASSPPGALNTEAFFGQGTRLTVV.

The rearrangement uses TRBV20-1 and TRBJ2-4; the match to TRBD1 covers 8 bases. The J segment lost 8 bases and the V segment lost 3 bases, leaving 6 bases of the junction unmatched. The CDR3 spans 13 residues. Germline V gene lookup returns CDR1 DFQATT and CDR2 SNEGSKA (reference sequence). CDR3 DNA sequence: TGCAGTGCTAGTCAGGACAGGGTAGACATTCAGTACTTC. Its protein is CSASQDRVDIQYF.